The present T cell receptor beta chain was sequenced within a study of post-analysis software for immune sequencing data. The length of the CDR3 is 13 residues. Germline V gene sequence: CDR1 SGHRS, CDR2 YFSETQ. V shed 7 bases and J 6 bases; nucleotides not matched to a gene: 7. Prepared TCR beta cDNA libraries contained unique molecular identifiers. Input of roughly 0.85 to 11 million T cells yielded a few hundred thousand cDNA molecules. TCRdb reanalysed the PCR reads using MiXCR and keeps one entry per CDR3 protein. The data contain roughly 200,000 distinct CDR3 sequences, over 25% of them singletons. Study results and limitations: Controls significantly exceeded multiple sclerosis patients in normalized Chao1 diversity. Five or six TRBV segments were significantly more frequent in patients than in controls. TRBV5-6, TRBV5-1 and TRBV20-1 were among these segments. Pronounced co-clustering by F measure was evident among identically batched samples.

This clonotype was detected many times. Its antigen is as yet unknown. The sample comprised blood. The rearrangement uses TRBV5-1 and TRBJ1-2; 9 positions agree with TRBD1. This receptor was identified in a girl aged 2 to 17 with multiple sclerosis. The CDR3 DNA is TGCGCCAGCTTCCGGACAGGGGCGGATGGCTACACCTTC. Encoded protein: CASFRTGADGYTF.